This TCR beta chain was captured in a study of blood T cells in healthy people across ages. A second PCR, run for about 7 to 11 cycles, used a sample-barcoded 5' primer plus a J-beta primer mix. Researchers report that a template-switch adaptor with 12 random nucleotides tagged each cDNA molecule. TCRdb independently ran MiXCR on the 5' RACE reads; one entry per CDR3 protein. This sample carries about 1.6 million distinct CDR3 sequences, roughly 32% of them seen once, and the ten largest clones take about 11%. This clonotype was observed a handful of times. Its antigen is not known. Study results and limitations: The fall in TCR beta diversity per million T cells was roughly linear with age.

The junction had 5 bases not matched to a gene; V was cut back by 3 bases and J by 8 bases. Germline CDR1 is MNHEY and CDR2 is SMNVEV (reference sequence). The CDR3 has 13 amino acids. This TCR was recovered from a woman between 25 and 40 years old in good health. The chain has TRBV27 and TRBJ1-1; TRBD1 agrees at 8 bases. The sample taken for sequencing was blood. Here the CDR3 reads CASSLTQGVEAFF. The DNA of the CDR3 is TGTGCCAGCAGTTTGACACAGGGGGTGGAAGCTTTCTTT.